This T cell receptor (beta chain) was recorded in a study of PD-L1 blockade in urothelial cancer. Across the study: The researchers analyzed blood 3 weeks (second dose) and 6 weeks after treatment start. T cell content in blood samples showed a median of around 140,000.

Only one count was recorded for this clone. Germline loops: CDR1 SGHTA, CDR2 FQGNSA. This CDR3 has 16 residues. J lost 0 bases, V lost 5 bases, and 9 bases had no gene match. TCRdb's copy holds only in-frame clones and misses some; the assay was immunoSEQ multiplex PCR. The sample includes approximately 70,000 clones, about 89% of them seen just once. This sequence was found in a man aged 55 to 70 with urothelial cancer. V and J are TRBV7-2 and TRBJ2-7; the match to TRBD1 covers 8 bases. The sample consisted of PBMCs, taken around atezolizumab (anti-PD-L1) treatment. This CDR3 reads CASSRQGQVNSYEQYF. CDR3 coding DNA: TGTGCCAGCAGCCGCCAGGGACAGGTCAACTCCTACGAGCAGTACTTC.